These 20 T cell receptor beta chains share one sample of origin, sequenced in a study of PD-1 blockade in classical Hodgkin lymphoma. All the patients suffered relapse after autologous stem cell transplantation, and brentuximab vedotin exposure differed. TCRdb keeps only in-frame clones here, not all; method: immunoSEQ multiplex PCR. In the table there are about 13,000 clones, approximately 90% of which are singletons. The material sequenced was peripheral blood mononuclear cells (PBMCs), taken at baseline. The receptors shown here come from a human donor with classical Hodgkin lymphoma.

The chain employs TRBV27 and TRBJ2-2; maybe TRBD2 (6 bases). Trimming stripped 9 bases from V and 3 bases from J, with 14 bases between. Per germline, CDR1 MNHEY and CDR2 SMNVEV (reference sequence). The CDR3 loop spans 14 amino acids. In DNA, the CDR3 is TGTGCCAGTCGAACTGGGACTTACACCGGGGAGCTGTTTTTT. Protein product: CASRTGTYTGELFF.

V is TRBV6-5 and J is TRBJ2-7, with a possible D match to TRBD2 (6 bases). The CDR3 spans 16 residues. CDR1 is MNHEY and CDR2 is SVGAGI in the germline V gene. Trimming left V 1 base short and J 3 bases short, with 16 bases between. As DNA, the CDR3 is TGTGCCAGCAGTTACTTTCTCCAGGGAGGCGGCTACGAGCAGTACTTC. This sequence encodes CASSYFLQGGGYEQYF.

This chain connects TRBV5-4 to TRBJ1-1; the D gene is possibly TRBD1 (5 bases). The germline V gene encodes CDR1 SGHNT and CDR2 YYREEE (reference sequence). This CDR3 comprises 16 residues. With 2 bases removed from V and 3 bases from J, the gap between germline ends came to 17 bases. The CDR3 loop reads CASSFEFRGSDTEAFF. CDR3 nucleotide sequence: TGTGCCAGCAGCTTCGAATTTCGGGGCTCGGACACTGAAGCTTTCTTT.

V gene TRBV30 combines with J gene TRBJ2-5; TRBD2 matches at 8 bases. The junction had 4 bases not matched to a gene; V was cut back by 2 bases and J by 5 bases. In germline, CDR1 is GTSNPN, CDR2 SVGIG (reference sequence). The CDR3 is 13 amino acids. The CDR3 loop is CAWSSGGEETQYF. In DNA form, the CDR3 reads TGTGCCTGGAGTAGCGGGGGTGAGGAGACCCAGTACTTC. The whole variable domain, filled in from reference TRBV30 and TRBJ2-5, reads SQTIHQWPATLVQPVGSPLSLECTVEGTSNPNLYWYRQAAGRGLQLLFYSVGIGQISSEVPQNLSASRPQDRQFILSSKKLLLSDSGFYLCAWSSGGEETQYFGPGTRLLVL.

The gene calls are TRBV5-5 and TRBJ2-7, with a possible D match to TRBD2 (6 bases). Germline-derived CDR1 and CDR2 are SGHKS and YYEKEE (reference sequence). The CDR3 extends over 17 amino acids. V lost 2 bases and J 4 bases, leaving 22 bases between the germline ends. CDR3 in amino acids: CASSFSFTGRGTYEQYF. CDR3 bases: TGTGCCAGCAGCTTTTCTTTTACGGGACGGGGGACTTACGAGCAGTACTTC.

The rearrangement uses TRBV6-5 and TRBJ1-1, with a possible D match to TRBD1 (6 bases). CDR3 length: 14 residues. Germline lookup yields CDR1 MNHEY and CDR2 SVGAGI. The V end lost 4 bases, the J end lost 1 base, and 10 bases lay between the germline ends. This CDR3 reads CASSLTGANTEAFF. The CDR3 DNA reads TGTGCCAGCAGTTTGACAGGAGCGAACACTGAAGCTTTCTTT.

This sequence joins TRBV6-5 and TRBJ2-7, with no clear D. Germline values: CDR1 MNHEY, CDR2 SVGAGI. V gave up 0 bases and J gave up 1 base, with 4 bases separating them. This CDR3 contains 13 residues. The CDR3 DNA follows: TGTGCCAGCAGTTACTCTGATTCCTACGAGCAGTACTTC. Translated: CASSYSDSYEQYF.

This clone was detected only once. The rearrangement uses TRBV10-3 and TRBJ2-2; TRBD1 matches at 8 bases. The germline V gene has CDR1 ENHRY and CDR2 SYGVKD. This CDR3 region has 16 residues. The ends lost 4 bases at V and 2 bases at J; junction bases unmatched: 6. The CDR3 DNA is TGTGCCATCAGTGGGGGGGACAGGTCTAACACCGGGGAGCTGTTTTTT. Translation gives CAISGGDRSNTGELFF.

The chain uses TRBV10-3 and TRBJ2-7, with a possible D match to TRBD1 (6 bases). The germline V and J ends were trimmed by 0 bases and 0 bases, with 12 bases remaining between them. Germline values: CDR1 ENHRY, CDR2 SYGVKD. The CDR3 spans 16 residues. DNA of the CDR3: TGTGCCATCAGTGAGTCGGGACGACAGGACTCCTACGAGCAGTACTTC. Protein sequence: CAISESGRQDSYEQYF.

The rearrangement uses TRBV19 and TRBJ1-1, with D maybe TRBD1 (5 bases). Looked up from germline, CDR1 is LNHDA and CDR2 is SQIVND (reference sequence). V lost 5 bases and J 5 bases, leaving 21 bases between the germline ends. This CDR3 contains 16 residues. The CDR3 here is CASSFTPDGWGTEAFF. As DNA, the CDR3 is TGTGCCAGTAGTTTCACCCCCGACGGATGGGGGACTGAAGCTTTCTTT.

The chain joins TRBV4-1 to TRBJ2-2; 8 bases fit TRBD1. The CDR3 has 17 residues. J lost 1 base, V lost 5 bases, and 9 bases had no gene match. The germline V gene has CDR1 MGHRA and CDR2 YSYEKL. The CDR3 sequence is CASSSLPGQGNTGELFF. The CDR3 coding sequence is TGCGCCAGCAGCTCTTTGCCCGGACAGGGGAACACCGGGGAGCTGTTTTTT.

CDR3: CASSQGFLDYGYTF. The CDR3 region has the DNA TGTGCCAGTAGCCAGGGATTCCTAGACTATGGCTACACCTTC. V and J are TRBV19 and TRBJ1-2; D is possibly TRBD1 (5 bases). The CDR3 loop spans 14 amino acids. Trimming shortened V by 6 bases and J by 3 bases, and 14 bases separated the two germline ends. Germline assignment: CDR1 LNHDA and CDR2 SQIVND (reference sequence).

The V gene is TRBV5-5, the J gene TRBJ1-2, with 7 bases matching TRBD1. V lost 2 bases, J lost 5 bases, and 6 bases stayed unmatched. The length of the CDR3 is 14 residues. Germline V lookup: CDR1 SGHKS, CDR2 YYEKEE (reference sequence). The CDR3 nucleotides are TGTGCCAGCAGCTTAATGGGACAGAGATATGGCTACACCTTC. Its translation is CASSLMGQRYGYTF.

The chain is built from TRBV11-2 and TRBJ2-3; unclear D gene. The germline V gene has CDR1 SGHAT and CDR2 FQNNGV. V was cut by 0 bases and J by 0 bases, with 7 bases left in between. This CDR3 region has 15 residues. This CDR3 is CASSLDGASTDTQYF. The CDR3 DNA reads TGTGCCAGCAGCTTAGACGGTGCGAGCACAGATACGCAGTATTTT.

Here the CDR3 reads CASTEGASIATYEQYF. CDR3 bases: TGTGCCAGCACCGAGGGAGCGTCGATCGCGACCTACGAGCAGTACTTC. This rearrangement joins TRBV2 to TRBJ2-7, with a weak D call TRBD2 (5 bases). V was pared by 7 bases and J by 2 bases, with 21 bases between. The germline gives CDR1 SNHLY, CDR2 FYNNEI. The CDR3 consists of 16 residues.

The chain links TRBV6-5 to TRBJ2-5; TRBD2 matches at 10 bases. The germline CDR1 and CDR2 sequences are MNHEY and SVGAGI. The CDR3 totals 15 residues. V lost 5 bases and J lost 6; bases outside the gene matches: 9. CDR3 sequence reads: CASSQEGLALKTQYF. Written as DNA, the CDR3 is TGTGCCAGCAGTCAAGAGGGACTAGCGTTGAAGACCCAGTACTTC.

The CDR3 loop is CASSLGFSLGGYTF. CDR3 sequence (DNA): TGTGCCAGCAGCTTAGGATTCTCCCTCGGTGGCTACACCTTC. The chain joins TRBV7-2 to TRBJ1-2; D gene unclear. The CDR3 is 14 residues long. The V gene's germline CDR1 is SGHTA and CDR2 FQGNSA. V was trimmed by 1 base and J by 7 bases, leaving 13 bases between them.

This sequence joins TRBV6-1 and TRBJ1-5; 9 bases fit TRBD1. The CDR3 runs to 14 residues. Germline values: CDR1 MNHNS, CDR2 SASEGT. The junction had 7 bases not matched to a gene; V was cut back by 5 bases and J by 8 bases. DNA for the CDR3: TGTGCCAGCAGTCGGGACAGGGTGAGAGAGCCCCAGCATTTT. This gives the protein CASSRDRVREPQHF.

This chain links TRBV7-9 with TRBJ2-3, with 7 positions matching TRBD2. This CDR3 contains 15 residues. The V and J ends lost 1 base and 4 bases, in that order; junction bases with no gene match: 5. Looked up from germline, CDR1 is SEHNR and CDR2 is FQNEAQ (reference sequence). The chain's CDR3 is CASSLGGRRSDTQYF. CDR3 DNA sequence: TGTGCCAGCAGCTTAGGCGGGAGACGGTCAGATACGCAGTATTTT.

The gene calls are TRBV7-1 and TRBJ2-5; the D is unclear. TRBV7-1 has ORF status, its function being uncertain. With 4 bases removed from V and 1 base from J, the gap between germline ends came to 10 bases. This CDR3 contains 14 residues. The CDR3 spells CASSLTGGQETQYF. DNA for the CDR3: TGTGCCAGCAGCTTAACCGGCGGCCAAGAGACCCAGTACTTC.